This T cell receptor beta chain was recorded in a study of T cells in Graves' hyperthyroidism and ophthalmopathy. This clonotype was seen repeatedly, ten times or more. Researchers amplified the TCR beta CDR3 regions from RNA transcripts. The study used the HTBI primer set for a first-round RT-PCR of the TCR CDR3. MiXCR was run by TCRdb on the multiplex PCR reads, yielding one entry per CDR3 protein. Among fewer than 450,000 distinct CDR3 sequences listed, more than 12% were seen once. Ophthalmopathy cases met thresholds of Clinical Activity Score at least 3, NOSPECS grade at least 4 and duration under 3 months. Patients showing uncontrolled infection, other autoimmune disease, pregnancy or lactation were ineligible. The PBMCs studied were ones that came from 10 ml fresh peripheral blood. CDR1 and CDR2 from the germline V gene are MNHEY and SMNVEV (reference sequence). The V end lost 3 bases, the J end lost 2 bases, and 10 bases lay between the germline ends. CDR3 size: 14 residues.

The sequenced sample consisted of blood. V is TRBV27 and J is TRBJ2-5; no reliable D call. This sequence originates from a man aged 50 to 60 with Graves' ophthalmopathy. Here the CDR3 reads CASSFSSIQETQYF. The DNA of the CDR3 is TGTGCCAGCAGTTTTTCAAGCATACAAGAGACCCAGTACTTC.